This T cell receptor (beta chain) derives from a study of OX40 agonist ivuxolimab in advanced cancers. Study information: Mean age about 60 years, range about 20 to 79; roughly 82% male.

Sequencing was performed with immunoSEQ multiplex PCR; in TCRdb, only in-frame clones are kept and a portion is missing. The sample holds some 28,000 clones, about 79% seen once. With 0 bases removed from V and 0 bases from J, the gap between germline ends came to 10 bases. Germline V gene sequence: CDR1 SGHNT, CDR2 YYREEE (reference sequence). CDR3 length: 15 amino acids. Of note for this clone: Its antigen is currently unknown.

Study results and limitations: Some of the lowest clonal expansion was seen in partial responders at 0.1-3.0 mg/kg.

The specimen was CD4+ or CD8+ T cells sorted from blood, collected in a trial of the OX40 agonist ivuxolimab. This TCR derives from an adult with an advanced solid tumor such as melanoma, head and neck, liver or kidney cancer. V usage is TRBV5-4 and J usage is TRBJ2-7, with a weak D call TRBD1 (5 bases). The chain's CDR3 is CASSLAGKLSYEQYF. The DNA for the CDR3 is TGTGCCAGCAGCTTGGCAGGGAAGCTCTCCTACGAGCAGTACTTC.